This T cell receptor beta chain was found in a study of monozygotic twins with cystic fibrosis. Study in general: With about 16 PCR cycles, barcoded libraries came from around 3 micrograms of fragmented DNA.

Findings and limits, study-wide: Unrelated CF individuals shared fewer identical clonotypes than monozygotic CF twins. J usage was most co-twin-similar in 8 of 16 pairs, V in 13.

Regarding this clone: Its antigen remains unknown.

The repertoire was sequenced with immunoSEQ multiplex PCR; TCRdb's copy has only in-frame clones and lacks some. The sample records tens of thousands of clones, 85% to 90% being singletons. The CDR3 has 14 residues. Deletions cut 9 bases from V and 4 bases from J, with 15 bases between. CDR1 and CDR2 from the germline V gene are MGHDK and SYGVNS. The sequence derives from a woman in her 30s with cystic fibrosis. The sample consisted of blood. The V gene is TRBV25-1, the J gene TRBJ2-2; D possibly corresponds to TRBD1 (5 bases). The CDR3, as DNA: TGTGCCAGTTTGGGGCAGACGGGCACCGGGGAGCTGTTTTTT. It codes for CASLGQTGTGELFF.